This T cell receptor (beta chain) was profiled in a study of blood T cells in healthy people across ages. A second PCR, run for roughly 6 to 11 cycles, used a sample-barcoded 5' primer plus a J-beta primer mix. MiXCR, applied by TCRdb to the 5' RACE reads, yields one record per CDR3 protein. The data show 750,000 to 950,000 distinct CDR3 sequences, roughly 26% seen once. This CDR3 comprises 16 residues. The V and J ends lost 4 bases and 0 bases, in that order; junction bases with no gene match: 5. Germline assignment: CDR1 SGHRS and CDR2 YFSETQ. The same sample was also used in a study of T cells of mothers and their children. That source notes: Comparable shaping of TCR recombination output by thymic selection was observed in related and unrelated pairs.

The specimen sequenced was blood. V is TRBV5-1 and J is TRBJ2-5, with 11 bases aligning to TRBD2. This sequence originates from a boy aged 10-17 years in good health. The CDR3 protein is CASSPGLAAYQETQYF. In DNA, the CDR3 is TGCGCCAGCAGCCCGGGACTAGCGGCGTACCAAGAGACCCAGTACTTC.